Listed here are 20 T cell receptor beta chains from one sample, sequenced in a study of control samples from healthy donors and cancer patients. Using immunoSEQ multiplex PCR, the repertoire was profiled, and TCRdb retains in-frame clones only, with some absent. The repertoire holds about 160,000 clones, with about 87% as singletons. The specimen was blood. These receptors were obtained from a man aged 30 to 45 in good health.

The chain is built from TRBV15 and TRBJ2-7; unclear D gene. The CDR3 spans 13 residues. Trimming pared 3 bases from V and 7 bases from J, leaving 13 bases between. CDR1 and CDR2 from the germline V gene are LNHNV and YYDKDF (reference sequence). The CDR3 nucleotides read TGTGCCACCAGCAGGCCTGGCTACGAGGAGCAGTACTTC. Protein sequence: CATSRPGYEEQYF. The entire variable domain, with the rest obtained from reference TRBV15 and TRBJ2-7, is as follows: DAMVIQNPRYQVTQFGKPVTLSCSQTLNHNVMYWYQQKSSQAPKLLFHYYDKDFNNEADTPDNFQSRRPNTSFCFLDIRSPGLGDTAMYLCATSRPGYEEQYFGPGTRLTVT.

The chain is built from TRBV7-9 and TRBJ2-2; 10 bases line up with TRBD1. Germline lookup yields CDR1 SEHNR and CDR2 FQNEAQ (reference sequence). Trimming took 8 bases from V and 6 from J; bases not matched to a gene: 6. The CDR3 is 14 residues long. The CDR3 nucleotides are TGTGCCAGCCGCCGGGACAGGGGACCCGGGGAGCTGTTTTTT. It is translated as CASRRDRGPGELFF.

The chain joins TRBV6-6 to TRBJ1-2; 8 positions match TRBD1. Trimming at V came to 2 bases and at J to 4 bases, leaving 3 bases not matched to a gene. The germline CDR1 and CDR2 sequences are MNHNY and SVGAGI (reference sequence). This CDR3 is 14 amino acids long. The CDR3 protein is CASSYPTGGYGYTF. The DNA of the CDR3 is TGTGCCAGCAGTTACCCCACAGGGGGCTATGGCTACACCTTC.

The genes are TRBV27 and TRBJ1-1; TRBD1 is a possible D gene (5 bases). The germline gives CDR1 MNHEY, CDR2 SMNVEV (reference sequence). V was shortened by 5 bases and J by 1 base, with 14 bases between the two germline ends. This CDR3 comprises 15 residues. CDR3 sequence (DNA): TGTGCCAGCAGTCCCCAGTTGGGGGAGAACACTGAAGCTTTCTTT. As protein: CASSPQLGENTEAFF.

With regard to this clone: Other DNA sequences of this sample code for an identical CDR3. This chain connects TRBV19 to TRBJ1-2; 7 nucleotides line up with TRBD1. The CDR3 length is 13 residues. The germline CDR1 and CDR2 sequences are LNHDA and SQIVND (reference sequence). With V trimmed by 7 bases and J by 4 bases, 6 bases remained unmatched. In DNA, the CDR3 is TGTGCCAGTACCAGACAGGGAAGCTATGGCTACACCTTC. It codes for CASTRQGSYGYTF. Using reference TRBV19 and TRBJ1-2 for the parts outside the CDR3, the full variable domain is DGGITQSPKYLFRKEGQNVTLSCEQNLNHDAMYWYRQDPGQGLRLIYYSQIVNDFQKGDIAEGYSVSREKKESFPLTVTSAQKNPTAFYLCASTRQGSYGYTFGSGTRLTVV.

The V gene is TRBV5-6, the J gene TRBJ1-1; 7 positions agree with TRBD1. With 0 bases clipped from V and 4 bases from J, the junction kept 12 bases outside the gene matches. Looked up from germline, CDR1 is SGHDT and CDR2 is YYEEEE. This CDR3 is 17 amino acids long. CDR3 in DNA: TGTGCCAGCAGCTTGGGTGGGGGACAGCAATTAAGCACTGAAGCTTTCTTT. Protein product: CASSLGGGQQLSTEAFF.

The chain uses TRBV9 and TRBJ2-3, with D unclear. CDR3 length: 13 amino acids. From germline, CDR1 is SGDLS and CDR2 YYNGEE. V was pared by 2 bases and J by 8 bases, with 12 bases between. The CDR3 spells CASSVGPLATQYF. The CDR3 nucleotides are TGTGCCAGCAGCGTCGGACCGCTTGCTACGCAGTATTTT.

The chain combines TRBV10-3 with TRBJ1-5; D gene unclear. V was trimmed by 3 bases and J by 1 base, leaving 10 bases between them. This CDR3 is 15 amino acids long. CDR1 and CDR2 (germline): ENHRY, SYGVKD. For the CDR3, the DNA is TGTGCCATCAGTGATCGCCAGCCAAGCAATCAGCCCCAGCATTTT. Protein product: CAISDRQPSNQPQHF.

The chain carries TRBV20-1 and TRBJ2-7; D is unresolved. The ends were cut back, 5 bases at V and 0 bases at J, with 5 bases in the middle. The CDR3 totals 11 residues. CDR1 is DFQATT, CDR2 SNEGSKA, per germline (reference sequence). The CDR3 DNA reads as TGCAGTGCTCGGCCCTCCTACGAGCAGTACTTC. Translated: CSARPSYEQYF.

About this clone: Other nucleotide sequences in the sample specify the same CDR3. The V call is TRBV7-2, the J call TRBJ2-3; D not resolved. The CDR3 covers 14 residues. Looked up from germline, CDR1 is SGHTA and CDR2 is FQGNSA. Trimming pared 1 base from V and 2 bases from J, leaving 7 bases between. The CDR3 loop reads CASSLGLYTDTQYF. The CDR3 DNA follows: TGTGCCAGCAGCTTAGGATTGTACACAGATACGCAGTATTTT.

This clone is a singleton in its sample. This chain links TRBV1 with TRBJ1-1. TRBV1 is termed a pseudogene. The CDR3 spans 13 residues. The CDR3 DNA sequence: TGCACCAGCAGCCAAGTTTCCTACACTGAAGCTTTCTTT. Residues: CTSSQVSYTEAFF.

This sequence joins TRBV23-1 and TRBJ2-7; D might be TRBD2 (6 bases). TRBV23-1 is flagged as an ORF with uncertain function. CDR3 length equals 14 residues. Trimming left V 9 bases short and J 0 bases short, with 15 bases between. This chain's CDR3 is CARGQGLSSYEQYF. The CDR3 DNA is TGCGCCAGGGGCCAGGGACTGAGCTCCTACGAGCAGTACTTC.

The rearrangement links TRBV27 to TRBJ2-3, with TRBD2 matching 12 bases. Germline V gene sequence: CDR1 MNHEY, CDR2 SMNVEV (reference sequence). This CDR3 is 15 amino acids long. Trimming took 8 bases from V and 5 from J; bases not matched to a gene: 8. CDR3 in DNA: TGTGCCAGCGCATCCGGACTAGCGGGACAAGATACGCAGTATTTT. Protein sequence: CASASGLAGQDTQYF.

This clone has only one observation. The rearrangement uses TRBV12-3 or TRBV12-4 and TRBJ2-7; TRBD2 aligns across 8 bases. CDR3 length: 13 residues. The V and J ends lost 6 bases and 6 bases, in that order; junction bases with no gene match: 7. In DNA form, the CDR3 reads TGTGCCAGCAGAACTAGCGGCCCCGGCGAGCAGTACTTC. This translates into CASRTSGPGEQYF.

The V call is TRBV7-9, the J call TRBJ1-5; maybe TRBD1 (5 bases). V lost 3 bases and J lost 8, with 8 bases in between. The CDR3 is 12 residues long. CDR1 SEHNR and CDR2 FQNEAQ come from the germline V gene (reference sequence). CDR3 region: CASSLGLEPQHF. The CDR3 DNA sequence: TGTGCCAGCAGCTTGGGACTTGAGCCCCAGCATTTT.

The chain links TRBV9 to TRBJ2-2, with D unclear. CDR1 is SGDLS, CDR2 YYNGEE, per germline. Trimming left V 3 bases short and J 1 base short, with 13 bases between. This CDR3 region has 16 residues. The CDR3 protein is CASSARAGGNTGELFF. The CDR3 nucleotides read TGTGCCAGCAGCGCCCGAGCAGGCGGGAACACCGGGGAGCTGTTTTTT.

This clone was found a few times. The rearrangement joins TRBV10-3 to TRBJ1-4, with 8 bases aligning to TRBD1. Germline assignment: CDR1 ENHRY and CDR2 SYGVKD. V was pared by 7 bases and J by 4 bases, with 5 bases of the junction left unmatched. This CDR3 has 14 amino acids. This CDR3 is CAINQDRDNEKLFF. For the CDR3, the DNA is TGTGCCATCAACCAGGACAGGGATAATGAAAAACTGTTTTTT.

The V call is TRBV6-2 or TRBV6-3, the J call TRBJ2-7; D is ambiguous. Germline CDR1 and CDR2: MNHEY and SVGEGT. The CDR3 is 14 amino acids. Trimming took off 2 bases at V and 5 bases at J, with 13 bases between the two ends. The CDR3 loop is CASSYRERDNEQYF. In nucleotides, the CDR3 is TGTGCCAGCAGTTACAGGGAACGTGATAACGAGCAGTACTTC.

The chain is built from TRBV4-2 and TRBJ2-3, with 8 bases that match TRBD2. Looked up from germline, CDR1 is LGHNA and CDR2 is YNFKEQ. V lost 0 bases, J lost 1 base, and 3 bases stayed unmatched. The CDR3 covers 16 residues. For the CDR3, the DNA is TGTGCCAGCAGCCAAGACTCACTAGCGGGCACAGATACGCAGTATTTT. This translates into CASSQDSLAGTDTQYF.

The rearrangement uses TRBV14 and TRBJ1-6, with a possible D match to TRBD1 (5 bases). Trimming left V 1 base short and J 0 bases short, with 16 bases between. The CDR3 sequence is 19 residues long. Per the germline V gene, CDR1 is SGHDN and CDR2 is FVKESK. The CDR3 nucleotides read TGTGCCAGCAGCCAAGGGGAGGGGACCTCCTCCTCCTATAATTCACCCCTCCACTTT. This sequence encodes CASSQGEGTSSSYNSPLHF.